The 10 T cell receptor beta chains below all came from one sample that was sequenced in a study of cytomegalovirus exposure and HLA in healthy donors. Generated by immunoSEQ multiplex PCR, the TCRdb table keeps only in-frame clones and is missing some. The sample yields about 98,000 clones, approximately 84% seen once. The sample taken for sequencing was PBMCs. These receptors were obtained from a man younger than 30 in good health and CMV-seropositive.

In DNA, the CDR3 is TGTGCCAGCAGCTTAGATCCCTTCCAAGAGACCCAGTACTTC. It is translated as CASSLDPFQETQYF. The rearrangement links TRBV7-2 to TRBJ2-5; D remains unclear. Germline CDR1 SGHTA, CDR2 FQGNSA. V was shortened by 1 base and J by 1 base, with 7 bases between the two germline ends. This CDR3 comprises 14 residues.

This CDR3 is CASSLAYTYNEQFF. The CDR3 DNA reads TGTGCCAGCAGTCTAGCGTATACTTACAATGAGCAGTTCTTC. The chain links TRBV2 to TRBJ2-1, with TRBD2 as a possible D gene (6 bases). The germline V gene encodes CDR1 SNHLY and CDR2 FYNNEI. Trimming left V 5 bases short and J 4 bases short, with 12 bases between. The CDR3 is 14 amino acids.

The rearrangement joins TRBV7-2 to TRBJ2-5; TRBD1 agrees at 8 bases. Germline V gene lookup returns CDR1 SGHTA and CDR2 FQGNSA. This CDR3 is built from 13 residues. V shed 2 bases, J shed 7 bases, and the junction held 3 bases outside the gene matches. The CDR3 DNA sequence: TGTGCCAGCAGCTTAACACAGGGGGGGACCCAGTACTTC. This translates into CASSLTQGGTQYF.

The chain combines TRBV11-3 with TRBJ2-1; TRBD2 is a possible D gene (6 bases). Germline-derived CDR1 and CDR2 are SGHNT and YENEEA. This CDR3 contains 17 residues. V shed 3 bases and J shed 7 bases, with 22 bases lying between them. The CDR3 sequence: CASSFPLTSWIGNEQFF. In DNA, the CDR3 is TGTGCCAGCAGCTTTCCCCTGACTAGTTGGATTGGGAATGAGCAGTTCTTC.

V is TRBV5-6 and J is TRBJ1-4; D gene uncertain. The CDR3 runs 16 residues. The germline V gene has CDR1 SGHDT and CDR2 YYEEEE. Trimming cost V 1 base and J 0 bases, with 10 bases left between them. CDR3 sequence (DNA): TGTGCCAGCAGCTTGTGGCGGCAATCAACTAATGAAAAACTGTTTTTT. Protein sequence: CASSLWRQSTNEKLFF.

This clone was recorded many times. The V call is TRBV6-5, the J call TRBJ2-2, with D perhaps matching TRBD2 (6 bases). Germline CDR1 reads MNHEY; CDR2 reads SVGAGI. Trimming stripped 4 bases from V and 5 bases from J, with 11 bases between. The CDR3 contains 14 residues. The CDR3, as DNA: TGTGCCAGCAGTTTTGGGGAGGAAACCGGGGAGCTGTTTTTT. Its protein is CASSFGEETGELFF.

The rearrangement uses TRBV18 and TRBJ2-2, with 9 bases aligning to TRBD1. V shed 5 bases, J shed 5 bases, and the junction held 6 bases outside the gene matches. The CDR3 sequence is 15 residues long. Per the germline V gene, CDR1 is KGHSH and CDR2 is LQKENI. CDR3 bases: TGTGCCAGCTCAACCGGGACAGGGTGGACCGGGGAGCTGTTTTTT. Translating gives CASSTGTGWTGELFF.

The V call is TRBV11-2, the J call TRBJ2-3; D is possibly TRBD2 (5 bases). The CDR3 length is 15 residues. Deletions cut 1 base from V and 5 bases from J, with 13 bases between. The germline CDR1 and CDR2 sequences are SGHAT and FQNNGV. The CDR3 bases are TGTGCCAGCAGCTTAGTTGGAGGTACGGGAGATACGCAGTATTTT. It codes for CASSLVGGTGDTQYF.

The V call is TRBV6-6, the J call TRBJ2-7; weak D call: TRBD1 (6 bases). The CDR3 length is 13 residues. CDR1 is MNHNY and CDR2 is SVGAGI in the germline V gene (reference sequence). Trimming cost V 6 bases and J 3 bases, with 12 bases left between them. CDR3 residues: CASRGALHYEQYF. In DNA, the CDR3 is TGTGCCAGCAGGGGGGCCCTTCACTACGAGCAGTACTTC.

The V gene is TRBV10-3, the J gene TRBJ2-1, with D unresolved. This CDR3 region has 13 residues. V dropped 4 bases and J dropped 5 bases, with 9 bases sitting between them. Germline values: CDR1 ENHRY, CDR2 SYGVKD. The CDR3, as DNA: TGTGCCATCAGTGTTCTGGGCGACAATGAGCAGTTCTTC. Its translation: CAISVLGDNEQFF.